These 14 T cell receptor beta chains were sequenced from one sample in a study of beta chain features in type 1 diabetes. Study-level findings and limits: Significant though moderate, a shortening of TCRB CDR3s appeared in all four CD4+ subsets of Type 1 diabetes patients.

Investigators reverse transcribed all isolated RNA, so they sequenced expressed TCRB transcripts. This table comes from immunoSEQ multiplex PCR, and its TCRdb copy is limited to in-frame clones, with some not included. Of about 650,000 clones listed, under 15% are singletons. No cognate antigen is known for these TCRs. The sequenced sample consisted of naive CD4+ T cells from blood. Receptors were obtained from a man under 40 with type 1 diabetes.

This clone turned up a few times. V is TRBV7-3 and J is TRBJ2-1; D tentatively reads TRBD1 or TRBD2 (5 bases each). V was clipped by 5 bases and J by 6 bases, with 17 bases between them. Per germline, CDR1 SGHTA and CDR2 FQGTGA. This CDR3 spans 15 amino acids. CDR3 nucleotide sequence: TGTGCCAGCAGCCTTCGGGACCGAGGTCTCAATGAGCAGTTCTTC. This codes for CASSLRDRGLNEQFF.

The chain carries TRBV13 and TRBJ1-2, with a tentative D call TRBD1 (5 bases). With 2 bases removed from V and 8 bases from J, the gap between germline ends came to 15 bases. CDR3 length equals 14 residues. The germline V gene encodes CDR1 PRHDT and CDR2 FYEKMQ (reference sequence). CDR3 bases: TGTGCCAGCAGCTTACAGGGAATAAATATCGGCTACACCTTC. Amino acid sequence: CASSLQGINIGYTF.

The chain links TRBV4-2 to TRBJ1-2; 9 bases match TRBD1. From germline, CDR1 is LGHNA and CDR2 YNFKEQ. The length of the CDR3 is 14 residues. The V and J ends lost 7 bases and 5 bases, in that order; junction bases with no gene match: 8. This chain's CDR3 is CASNQGTGLYGYTF. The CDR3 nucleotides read TGTGCCAGCAATCAGGGGACAGGGTTGTATGGCTACACCTTC.

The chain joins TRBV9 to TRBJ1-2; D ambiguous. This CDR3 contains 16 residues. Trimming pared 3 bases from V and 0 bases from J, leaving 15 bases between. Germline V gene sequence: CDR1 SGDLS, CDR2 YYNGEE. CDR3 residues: CASSGALGPSNYGYTF. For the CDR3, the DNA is TGTGCCAGCAGCGGGGCCTTGGGCCCCTCTAACTATGGCTACACCTTC.

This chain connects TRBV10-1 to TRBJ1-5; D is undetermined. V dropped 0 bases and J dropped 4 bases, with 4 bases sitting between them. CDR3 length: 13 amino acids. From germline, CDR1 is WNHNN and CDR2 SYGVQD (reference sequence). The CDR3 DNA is TGCGCCAGCAGTGAGTCGGGGAATCAGCCCCAGCATTTT. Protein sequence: CASSESGNQPQHF.

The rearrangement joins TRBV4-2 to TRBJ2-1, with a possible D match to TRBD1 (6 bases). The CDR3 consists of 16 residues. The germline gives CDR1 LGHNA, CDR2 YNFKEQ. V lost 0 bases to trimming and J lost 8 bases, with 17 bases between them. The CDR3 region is CASSQEIRQGSHEQFF. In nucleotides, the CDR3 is TGTGCCAGCAGCCAAGAGATTAGGCAGGGGTCGCATGAGCAGTTCTTC.

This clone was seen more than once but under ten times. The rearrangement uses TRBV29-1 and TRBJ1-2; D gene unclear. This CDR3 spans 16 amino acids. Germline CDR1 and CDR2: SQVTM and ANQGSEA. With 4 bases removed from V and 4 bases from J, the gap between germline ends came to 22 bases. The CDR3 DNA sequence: TGCAGCGTTGGGGAAATCACGGACGCGGCAGTCTATGGCTACACCTTC. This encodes CSVGEITDAAVYGYTF. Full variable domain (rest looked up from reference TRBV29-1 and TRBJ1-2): SAVISQKPSRDICQRGTSLTIQCQVDSQVTMMFWYRQQPGQSLTLIATANQGSEATYESGFVIDKFPISRPNLTFSTLTVSNMSPEDSSIYLCSVGEITDAAVYGYTFGSGTRLTVV.

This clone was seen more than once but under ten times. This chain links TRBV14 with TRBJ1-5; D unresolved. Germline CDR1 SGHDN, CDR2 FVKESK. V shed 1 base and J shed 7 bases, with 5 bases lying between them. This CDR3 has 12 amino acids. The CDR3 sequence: CASSQGPQPQHF. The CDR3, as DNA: TGTGCCAGCAGCCAAGGACCCCAGCCCCAGCATTTT.

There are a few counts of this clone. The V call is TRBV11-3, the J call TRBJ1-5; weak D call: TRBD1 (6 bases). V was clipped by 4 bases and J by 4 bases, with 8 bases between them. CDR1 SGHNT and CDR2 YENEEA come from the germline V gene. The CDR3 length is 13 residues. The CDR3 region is CASSSQGNQPQHF. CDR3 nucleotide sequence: TGTGCCAGCAGCTCCCAGGGGAATCAGCCCCAGCATTTT.

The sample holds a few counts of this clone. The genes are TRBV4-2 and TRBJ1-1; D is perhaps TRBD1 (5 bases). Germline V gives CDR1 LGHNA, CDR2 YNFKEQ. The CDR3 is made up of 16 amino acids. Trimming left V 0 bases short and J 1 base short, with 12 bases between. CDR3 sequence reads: CASSQDYTGGNTEAFF. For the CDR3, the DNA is TGTGCCAGCAGCCAAGACTATACAGGCGGGAACACTGAAGCTTTCTTT.

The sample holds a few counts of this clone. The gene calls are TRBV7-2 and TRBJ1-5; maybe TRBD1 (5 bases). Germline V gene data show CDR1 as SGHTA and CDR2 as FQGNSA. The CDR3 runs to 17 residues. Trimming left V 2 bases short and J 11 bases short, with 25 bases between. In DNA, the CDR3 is TGTGCCAGCAGCTTATTAGGCGTAGGGACGGGTCGACCAGCCCAGCATTTT. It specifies CASSLLGVGTGRPAQHF.

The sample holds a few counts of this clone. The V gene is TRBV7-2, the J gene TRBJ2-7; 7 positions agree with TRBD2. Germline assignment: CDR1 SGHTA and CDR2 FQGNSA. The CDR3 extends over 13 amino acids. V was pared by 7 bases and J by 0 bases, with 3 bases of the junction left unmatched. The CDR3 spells CASTPSGSYEQYF. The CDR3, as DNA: TGTGCCAGCACCCCTAGCGGCTCCTACGAGCAGTACTTC.

The CDR3, as DNA: TGTGCCAGCAGCTTGAATTGGGGGGCCAACGTCCTGACTTTC. Its translation: CASSLNWGANVLTF. The chain uses TRBV5-4 and TRBJ2-6, with unresolved D. The germline gives CDR1 SGHNT, CDR2 YYREEE (reference sequence). V lost 1 base, J lost 4 bases, and 6 bases lay in between. This CDR3 comprises 14 residues.

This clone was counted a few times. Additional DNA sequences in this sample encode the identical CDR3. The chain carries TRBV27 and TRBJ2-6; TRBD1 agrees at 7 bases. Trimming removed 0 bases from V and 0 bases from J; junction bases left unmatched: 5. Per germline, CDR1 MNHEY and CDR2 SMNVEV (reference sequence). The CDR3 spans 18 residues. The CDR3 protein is CASSLSGRGFSGANVLTF. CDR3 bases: TGTGCCAGCAGTTTATCGGGCAGGGGGTTCTCTGGGGCCAACGTCCTGACTTTC.